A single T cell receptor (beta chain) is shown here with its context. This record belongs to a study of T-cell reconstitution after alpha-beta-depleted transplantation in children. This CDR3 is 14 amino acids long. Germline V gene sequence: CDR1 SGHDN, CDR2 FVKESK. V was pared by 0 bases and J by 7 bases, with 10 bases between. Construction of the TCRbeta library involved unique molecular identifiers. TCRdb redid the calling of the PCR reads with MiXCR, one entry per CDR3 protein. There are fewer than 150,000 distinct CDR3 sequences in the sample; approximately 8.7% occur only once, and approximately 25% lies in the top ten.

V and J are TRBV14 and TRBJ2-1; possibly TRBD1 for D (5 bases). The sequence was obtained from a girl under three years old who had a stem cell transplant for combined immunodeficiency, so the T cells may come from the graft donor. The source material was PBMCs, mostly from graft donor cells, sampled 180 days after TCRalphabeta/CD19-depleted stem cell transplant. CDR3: CASSQDWGWNEQFF. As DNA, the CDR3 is TGTGCCAGCAGCCAAGATTGGGGCTGGAATGAGCAGTTCTTC.